A selection of T cell receptor beta chains follows, all from one sample in a study of neoadjuvant nivolumab and ipilimumab in lung cancer. Some clones are missing from TCRdb's copy, which holds only in-frame ones; the method was immunoSEQ multiplex PCR. The table lists 40,000 to 55,000 clones, roughly 91% of them singletons. Sequences were derived from blood, sampled before neoadjuvant nivolumab, alone or with ipilimumab. Every receptor here comes from an adult with non-small cell lung cancer. Some clones in this sample may be carry-over from other donors' samples. CDR3s include the opening cysteine and the closing phenylalanine or tryptophan. D genes are given only for firm matches.

v_gene	d_gene	j_gene	CDR3aa
TRBV5-1	NA	TRBJ2-3	CASSLGSTDTQYF
TRBV11-2	TRBD1	TRBJ2-3	CASSPRTGTDTQYF
TRBV9	NA	TRBJ1-5	CASREEENSNQPQHF
TRBV5-1	TRBD1	TRBJ1-1	CASSLVGQGTEAFF
TRBV4-1	TRBD1	TRBJ2-7	CASSQDLISGTGGYEQYF
TRBV5-1	TRBD2	TRBJ2-1	CASSLGSGRSNEQFF
TRBV9	TRBD2	TRBJ2-1	CASSVGTSGAYNEQFF
TRBV18	TRBD2	TRBJ2-7	CASSPPSGSRYEQYF
TRBV5-1	NA	TRBJ2-1	CASSLLVNDEQFF
TRBV5-1	NA	TRBJ1-1	CASSLAQPNTEAFF
TRBV27	NA	TRBJ2-7	CASSLEVRRGAGGEQYF
TRBV4-1	NA	TRBJ1-1	CASSQDRRTGTSPNTEAFF
TRBV30	TRBD1	TRBJ1-2	CAWRRDSEAYGYTF
TRBV7-3	NA	TRBJ2-5	CASSLGRAGETQYF
TRBV19	NA	TRBJ2-3	CASSIRPTDTQYF
TRBV5-4	NA	TRBJ2-1	CASSYGSSSYNEQFF
TRBV7-7	TRBD1	TRBJ2-5	CASSSTGAETQYF
TRBV9	NA	TRBJ2-1	CASSVNGQNYNEQFF
TRBV5-1	NA	TRBJ2-7	CTSSLGNTGAYEQYF
TRBV6-1	TRBD2	TRBJ2-1	CASNLLAGGLNEQFF
TRBV7-9	TRBD1	TRBJ2-7	CASSSTGVEQYF
TRBV12-2	NA	TRBJ1-5	CASRLASRVRIYRSYSNQPQHF